The 5 T cell receptor beta chains given below trace back to one sample, sequenced in a study of beta chain features in type 1 diabetes. All of the isolated RNA was reverse transcribed, so expressed TCRB transcripts were sequenced. Sequenced by immunoSEQ multiplex PCR; TCRdb stores in-frame clones only, minus some. Of a few hundred thousand clones in the sample, 14% were seen once. The sample was central memory CD4+ T cells from blood. The receptor source for this set is a man under 40 in good health.

This clone turned up a few times. The gene calls are TRBV10-3 and TRBJ1-2, with 7 bases matching TRBD1. Germline lookup yields CDR1 ENHRY and CDR2 SYGVKD. The V segment lost 6 bases and the J segment 2 bases; nucleotides outside the gene matches: 12. The CDR3 is made up of 16 amino acids. The CDR3 region has the DNA TGTGCCATCAGCGGCACCTCGACAGGGAAAAACTATGGCTACACCTTC. It specifies CAISGTSTGKNYGYTF.

The table lists this clone with many counts. The chain joins TRBV2 to TRBJ2-1, with 10 positions matching TRBD2. V lost 5 bases and J lost 6; bases outside the gene matches: 7. The CDR3 totals 15 residues. Germline CDR1 reads SNHLY; CDR2 reads FYNNEI. CDR3 in DNA: TGTGCCAGCAGTCGAAGCGGGGGGGCCGTCAATGAGCAGTTCTTC. Protein: CASSRSGGAVNEQFF.

This chain uses TRBV29-1 with TRBJ1-1; D remains unclear. The CDR3 consists of 13 residues. Germline V gene data show CDR1 as SQVTM and CDR2 as ANQGSEA. The ends were cut back, 4 bases at V and 0 bases at J, with 9 bases in the middle. The CDR3 DNA reads as TGCAGCGTTGGCGAGAATATGAACACTGAAGCTTTCTTT. Translated, it gives CSVGENMNTEAFF. The full variable domain, its missing parts supplied by reference TRBV29-1 and TRBJ1-1, is SAVISQKPSRDICQRGTSLTIQCQVDSQVTMMFWYRQQPGQSLTLIATANQGSEATYESGFVIDKFPISRPNLTFSTLTVSNMSPEDSSIYLCSVGENMNTEAFFGQGTRLTVV.

Here the CDR3 DNA reads TGTGCCTGGAGTGTGCTGGGAAGGGAAAAACTGTTTTTT. This gives the protein CAWSVLGREKLFF. V is TRBV30 and J is TRBJ1-4, with unresolved D. V gave up 0 bases and J gave up 8 bases, with 10 bases separating them. The CDR3 is 13 amino acids. Looked up from germline, CDR1 is GTSNPN and CDR2 is SVGIG (reference sequence).

The rearrangement uses TRBV2 and TRBJ1-5; 10 bases line up with TRBD1. V was clipped by 6 bases and J by 6 bases; unmatched bases: 8. The CDR3 has 15 amino acids. Germline V CDR1 and CDR2: SNHLY, FYNNEI. The CDR3 loop reads CASRMDRGDGQPQHF. In nucleotides, the CDR3 is TGTGCCAGCAGGATGGACAGGGGGGATGGTCAGCCCCAGCATTTT.